The 9 T cell receptor beta chains below come from one sample, sequenced in a study of tumor-infiltrating lymphocytes in primary liver carcinoma. Co-extracted RNA and DNA came from roughly 21-30 mg of unsorted bulk tissue. cDNA specific to TCR beta was made from 500 ng of total RNA, with a constant-region primer employed for priming. Investigators got TCR beta libraries out of three nested multiplex PCR rounds, done with slightly modified ARM-PCR. TRBV1-TRBV30 forward and Cbeta reverse primers drove the first two approximately 11-cycle rounds. MiXCR, run by TCRdb on the multiplex PCR reads, gives a single entry per CDR3 protein. The data show tens of thousands of distinct CDR3 sequences, 78% seen once. The material sequenced was liver tumor tissue from sampling region 3. Subset of the sample: tumor region T3, left-lateral pole. These receptors originate from a man aged 35 to 55 with primary liver carcinoma and hepatitis B virus infection.

About this clonotype: In this CDR3 the conserved last residue, phenylalanine or tryptophan, is missing, so a read error is likely. The limits of the CDR3 on the DNA are not certain, so only TCRdb's listed CDR3 is given. The chain couples TRBV10-3 to TRBJ2-7; TRBD2, the D gene given by the table, was not confirmed from the DNA. Per the germline V gene, CDR1 is ENHRY and CDR2 is SYGVKD. The CDR3 contains 19 residues when both ends are counted. CDR3 residues: CAITKRSGLAGGFSYERYL.

Details on this clonotype: This could be a read error, since a much larger clone is one nucleotide away. This sequence joins TRBV6-5 and TRBJ2-7, with D possibly TRBD1 on 6 matching bases. Germline CDR1 and CDR2: MNHEY and SVGAGI. Trimming shortened V by 5 bases and J by 0 bases, and 14 bases separated the two germline ends. The CDR3 spans 15 residues. CDR3 sequence (DNA): TGTGCCAGCAGTCACAAGGACAGCAGCTCCTACGAGCAGTACTTC. Its translation is CASSHKDSSSYEQYF.

A note on this clonotype: The junction and the germline gene differ at one end; a read error may be behind it. This rearrangement joins TRBV29-1 to TRBJ2-2, with D maybe TRBD1 (6 bases). Germline V gene lookup returns CDR1 SQVTM and CDR2 ANQGSEA. The CDR3 extends over 14 amino acids. The CDR3 loop is CSATRTANTGELFF. In DNA, the CDR3 is TGCAGCGCTACCCGGACAGCGAACACCGGGGAGTTGTTTTTT.

The V and J genes are TRBV5-6 and TRBJ1-6; a weak D match, TRBD1 (5 bases). V was pared by 5 bases and J by 7 bases, with 16 bases between. The CDR3 is made up of 15 amino acids. In germline, CDR1 is SGHDT, CDR2 YYEEEE. The CDR3 reads CASSPRDQTNSPLHF. The CDR3 DNA is TGTGCCAGCAGTCCCAGGGACCAGACGAATTCACCCCTCCACTTT.

The genes are TRBV4-1 and TRBJ2-3, with TRBD2 matching 12 bases. The CDR3 length is 18 residues. V shed 3 bases, J shed 3 bases, and the junction held 10 bases outside the gene matches. Germline V gene data show CDR1 as MGHRA and CDR2 as YSYEKL. For the CDR3, the DNA is TGCGCCAGCAGCCATGTGACTAGCGGGAGTGTATATACAGATACGCAGTATTTT. This codes for CASSHVTSGSVYTDTQYF.

This clonotype has just a few counts. A read error may produce the germline difference seen at one junction end. The chain recombines TRBV11-2 with TRBJ2-2, with D possibly TRBD2 on 7 matching bases. Germline assignment: CDR1 SGHAT and CDR2 FQNNGV. This CDR3 contains 17 residues. The CDR3 DNA follows: TGTGCCAGTAGTTTAGCATTAGGGGGGGCGAACATCGGGGAGCTGTTTTTT. This encodes CASSLALGGANIGELFF. Filled out from reference TRBV11-2 and TRBJ2-2, the complete variable domain reads EAGVAQSPRYKIIEKRQSVAFWCNPISGHATLYWYQQILGQGPKLLIQFQNNGVVDDSQLPKDRFSAERLKGVDSTLKIQPAKLEDSAVYLCASSLALGGANIGELFFGEGSRLTVL.

This chain uses TRBV10-3 with TRBJ2-1; 9 bases match TRBD2. V dropped 7 bases and J dropped 1; count of bases not matched to a gene: 8. The CDR3 sequence is 16 residues long. Germline V lookup: CDR1 ENHRY, CDR2 SYGVKD. The CDR3 nucleotides are TGTGCCATCATGTCATTTAGCGGGAGATCCTACAATGAGCAGTTCTTC. Translation: CAIMSFSGRSYNEQFF.

This chain links TRBV6-6 with TRBJ2-5, with 11 bases matching TRBD2. CDR1 is MNHNY and CDR2 is SVGAGI in the germline V gene (reference sequence). The CDR3 has 16 residues. CDR3 residues: CTSSPHSGRAEETQYF. The DNA of the CDR3 is TGTACTAGCAGTCCCCATAGCGGGAGGGCTGAGGAGACCCAGTACTTC.

In regard to this clonotype: This may come from a read error, since a much larger clone is one base off. The chain links TRBV28 to TRBJ1-2, with 11 bases aligning to TRBD1. CDR1 and CDR2 (germline): MDHEN, SYDVKM. CDR3 length: 15 residues. CDR3 nucleotide sequence: TGTACCAGCATCCAAGGACAGGGGGCTAACTGTGGCTACACCTTC. Translating gives CTSIQGQGANCGYTF.